Included here is one T cell receptor beta chain sequence, with context. The source of the sample is a study of blood T cell repertoires in COVID-19. Across the study: The study drew acute and convalescent COVID-19 samples from the United States, Italy and Spain.

There are 14 residues in the CDR3. V dropped 3 bases and J dropped 4; count of bases not matched to a gene: 3. CDR1 and CDR2 from the germline V gene are SEHNR and FQNEAQ (reference sequence). Sequenced by immunoSEQ multiplex PCR; TCRdb stores in-frame clones only, minus some. The data contain over 90,000 clones, roughly 85% of them seen just once; the ten biggest clones take up around 3.1%. The chain is built from TRBV7-9 and TRBJ2-1, with TRBD2 matching 7 bases. The sequence was collected from a man aged 50-59 years in a cohort sampled during active COVID-19. The sample consisted of peripheral blood. The CDR3 DNA follows: TGTGCCAGCAGCTTGCGGGGGACGTACAATGAGCAGTTCTTC. Translation gives CASSLRGTYNEQFF.